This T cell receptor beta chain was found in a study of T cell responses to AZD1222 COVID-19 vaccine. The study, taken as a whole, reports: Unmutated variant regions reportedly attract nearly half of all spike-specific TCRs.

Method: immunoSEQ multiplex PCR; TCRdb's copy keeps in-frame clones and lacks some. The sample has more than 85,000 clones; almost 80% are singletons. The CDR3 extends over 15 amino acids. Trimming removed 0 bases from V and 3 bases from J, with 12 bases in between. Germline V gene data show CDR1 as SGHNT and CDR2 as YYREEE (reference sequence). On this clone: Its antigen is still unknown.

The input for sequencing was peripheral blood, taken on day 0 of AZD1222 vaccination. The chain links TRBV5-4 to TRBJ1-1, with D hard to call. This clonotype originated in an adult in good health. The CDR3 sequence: CASSLVAGVDTEAFF. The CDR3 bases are TGTGCCAGCAGCTTGGTCGCCGGTGTGGACACTGAAGCTTTCTTT.